This TCR beta chain was captured in a study of monozygotic twins with inflammatory bowel disease. Whole-study results and caveats: Fewer shared clonotypes with others were found in IBD patients than in healthy twins, especially with disease activity.

Germline loops: CDR1 SGHTA, CDR2 FQGNSA. The CDR3 has 16 residues. Following a re-call of the 5' RACE reads, TCRdb has one entry per CDR3 protein and lacks DNA. The data include about 160,000 distinct CDR3 sequences; the top ten clones carry roughly 7%. Regarding this clonotype: Its antigen is unidentified.

This chain connects TRBV7-2 to TRBJ2-5; with no DNA, the TCRdb D assignment of TRBD2 cannot be verified. The TCR originated in a human donor with ulcerative colitis or Crohn's disease, or a healthy co-twin of an affected twin (not recorded which). The sequenced material came from blood. The CDR3 spells CASSLASTSGRETQYF. The full variable domain, in which reference TRBV7-2 and TRBJ2-5 provide the parts outside the CDR3, is GAGVSQSPSNKVTEKGKDVELRCDPISGHTALYWYRQSLGQGLEFLIYFQGNSAPDKSGLPSDRFSAERTGGSVSTLTIQRTQQEDSAVYLCASSLASTSGRETQYFGPGTRLLVL.